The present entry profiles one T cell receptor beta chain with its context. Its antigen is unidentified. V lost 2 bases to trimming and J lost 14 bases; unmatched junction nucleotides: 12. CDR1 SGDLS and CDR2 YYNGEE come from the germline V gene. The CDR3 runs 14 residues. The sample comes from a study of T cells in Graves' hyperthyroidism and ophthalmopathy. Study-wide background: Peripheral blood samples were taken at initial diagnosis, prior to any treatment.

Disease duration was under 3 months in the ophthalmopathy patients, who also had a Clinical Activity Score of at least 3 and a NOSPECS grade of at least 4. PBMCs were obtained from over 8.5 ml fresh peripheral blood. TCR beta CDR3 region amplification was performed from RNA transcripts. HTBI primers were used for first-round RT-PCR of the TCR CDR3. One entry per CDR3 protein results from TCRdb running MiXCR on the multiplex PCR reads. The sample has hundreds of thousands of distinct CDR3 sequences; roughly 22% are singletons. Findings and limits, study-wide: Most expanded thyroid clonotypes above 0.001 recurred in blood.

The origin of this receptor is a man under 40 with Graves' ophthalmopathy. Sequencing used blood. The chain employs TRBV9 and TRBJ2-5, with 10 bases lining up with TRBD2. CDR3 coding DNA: TGTGCCAGCAGCGTTTACGAAAAGCGGGGGGGCCTTTACTTC. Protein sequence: CASSVYEKRGGLYF.